This TCR beta chain was identified during a study of blood T cell repertoires in COVID-19. Study at large: Nucleic acid was either cDNA or gDNA, and it came from T cells, B-cell-depleted T cells, or PBMCs.

Methods used by the authors: Amplified reference gene primers provided the basis for estimating nucleated cell counts. Repertoires were generated with immunoSEQ multiplex PCR, while TCRdb's copy carries only in-frame clones and drops some. The V and J calls and clone size come from that table; D and trimming were worked out from the DNA. This table has about 240,000 clones, about 90% appearing once. After removal of 1 base from V and 5 bases from J, the junction contained 8 bases not matched to a gene. The CDR3 loop spans 15 amino acids. In germline, CDR1 is SGHDT, CDR2 YYEEEE. The sample comprised peripheral blood. The clonotype was recovered from a man aged 55 to 69 who had recovered from COVID-19. The chain joins TRBV5-6 to TRBJ1-2; 7 nucleotides line up with TRBD1. Here the CDR3 DNA reads TGTGCCAGCAGCTTGAGAGGGGCAGGGGGATATGGCTACACCTTC. Its protein product is CASSLRGAGGYGYTF.